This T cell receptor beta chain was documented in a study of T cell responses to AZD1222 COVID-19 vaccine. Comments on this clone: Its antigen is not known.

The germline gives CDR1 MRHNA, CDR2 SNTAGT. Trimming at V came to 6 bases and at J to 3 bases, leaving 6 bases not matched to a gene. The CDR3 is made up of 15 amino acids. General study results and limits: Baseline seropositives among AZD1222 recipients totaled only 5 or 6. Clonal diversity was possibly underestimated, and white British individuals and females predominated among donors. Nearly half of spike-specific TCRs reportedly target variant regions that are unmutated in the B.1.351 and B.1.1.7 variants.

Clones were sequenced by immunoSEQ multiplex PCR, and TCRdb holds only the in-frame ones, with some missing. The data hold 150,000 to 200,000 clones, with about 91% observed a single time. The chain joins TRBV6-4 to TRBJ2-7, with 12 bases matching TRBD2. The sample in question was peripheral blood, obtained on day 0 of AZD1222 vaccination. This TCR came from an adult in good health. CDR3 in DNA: TGTGCCAGCAGGTACCCGGGACTAGCGGGCTACGAGCAGTACTTC. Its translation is CASRYPGLAGYEQYF.